One T cell receptor (beta chain) is described in this entry. Its antigen remains unknown. Primers included in the PCR were 60 Vbeta and 13 Jbeta primers. TCRdb keeps only in-frame clones here, not all; method: immunoSEQ multiplex PCR. The top ten clones hold about 2.5% of a sample with 85,000 to 120,000 clones, about two thirds of them seen once. The CDR3 consists of 17 residues. Germline V gene sequence: CDR1 SGHVS, CDR2 FQNEAQ. V dropped 0 bases and J dropped 2 bases, with 17 bases sitting between them. This entry is derived from a study of cytomegalovirus exposure and HLA in healthy donors. General study points: The HLA-A and HLA-B alleles of most subjects were reportedly predicted accurately from TCR beta sequences. Certain sequence variants were highly shared and formed a cluster, and this cluster was likely a sequencing artifact.

At sampling all donors were nominally healthy, likely with unrecorded immune exposures. This chain connects TRBV7-8 to TRBJ2-7; D perhaps matches TRBD1 (6 bases). The sample taken for sequencing was PBMCs. This sequence originates from a female donor in good health and CMV-seronegative. CDR3 nucleotide sequence: TGTGCCAGCAGCTTAGCGCTGGGGGCAGGGAGACCCTACGAGCAGTACTTC. Translation gives CASSLALGAGRPYEQYF.